A single sample gave rise to the 8 T cell receptor beta chains below, sequenced in a study of OX40 agonist ivuxolimab in advanced cancers. Libraries were prepared by immunoSEQ multiplex PCR; TCRdb keeps only in-frame clonotypes and omits some of them. The sample shows 40,000 to 50,000 clones, around nine tenths of them seen only once. The sequencing used CD4+ or CD8+ T cells sorted from blood, collected in a trial of the OX40 agonist ivuxolimab. The receptors originated from an adult with an advanced solid tumor such as melanoma, head and neck, liver or kidney cancer.

The CDR3 loop is CASSFNSQGEYGYTF. The CDR3 coding sequence is TGTGCCAGCAGTTTTAATTCCCAAGGAGAGTATGGCTACACCTTC. This sequence joins TRBV9 and TRBJ1-2; D is uncertain. Per germline, CDR1 SGDLS and CDR2 YYNGEE. V was shortened by 5 bases and J by 5 bases, with 19 bases between the two germline ends. The CDR3 has 15 amino acids.

The chain carries TRBV12-5 and TRBJ1-5; D may be TRBD1 (6 bases). V shed 5 bases and J shed 2 bases, with 16 bases lying between them. CDR1 LGHNT and CDR2 FRNRAP come from the germline V gene. There are 16 residues in the CDR3. CDR3: CASGKPDSFCNQPQHF. The CDR3 nucleotides read TGTGCTAGTGGTAAGCCGGACAGTTTTTGCAATCAGCCCCAGCATTTT.

This chain connects TRBV5-7 to TRBJ1-4; 7 bases align to TRBD1. TRBV5-7 is labeled an ORF, and its function is uncertain. This CDR3 is 14 amino acids long. Trimming cost V 2 bases and J 7 bases; bases outside gene matches: 5. The CDR3 sequence: CASSLDREAEKLFF. In DNA form, the CDR3 reads TGTGCCAGCAGCTTAGACAGGGAGGCTGAAAAACTGTTTTTT.

The CDR3 nucleotides are TGTGCCAGCAGCCCCGGGACTAGCGTAAATATCTACAATGAGCAGTTCTTC. It encodes CASSPGTSVNIYNEQFF. V usage is TRBV11-3 and J usage is TRBJ2-1, with 10 bases lining up with TRBD2. Germline V gene lookup returns CDR1 SGHNT and CDR2 YENEEA. V shed 5 bases, J shed 3 bases, and the junction held 10 bases outside the gene matches. There are 17 residues in the CDR3.

The chain couples TRBV25-1 to TRBJ1-1; D ambiguous. The CDR3 is 16 amino acids. The germline gives CDR1 MGHDK, CDR2 SYGVNS. V was clipped by 4 bases and J by 1 base, with 16 bases between them. CDR3 DNA: TGTGCCAGCAGTGGCCTTCCCGATATAAAGAACACTGAAGCTTTCTTT. Residues: CASSGLPDIKNTEAFF. Using reference TRBV25-1 and TRBJ1-1 for the parts outside the CDR3, the full variable domain is EADIYQTPRYLVIGTGKKITLECSQTMGHDKMYWYQQDPGMELHLIHYSYGVNSTEKGDLSSESTVSRIRTEHFPLTLESARPSHTSQYLCASSGLPDIKNTEAFFGQGTRLTVV.

This clone has more than one count but fewer than ten. J is TRBJ1-5 and V is TRBV6-6; no clear D. Per the germline V gene, CDR1 is MNHNY and CDR2 is SVGAGI (reference sequence). Deletions cut 6 bases from V and 8 bases from J, with 11 bases between. The CDR3 consists of 12 residues. The CDR3 loop is CASRALVEPQHF. The CDR3 bases are TGTGCCAGCAGGGCCCTGGTCGAGCCCCAGCATTTT.

This chain connects TRBV5-1 to TRBJ2-7, with TRBD2 matching over 10 bases. The length of the CDR3 is 22 residues. Losses at the gene ends were 5 bases for V and 3 bases for J; bases not matched to a gene: 29. From germline, CDR1 is SGHRS and CDR2 YFSETQ. This CDR3 reads CASRLGAALVIAGGSVNYEQYF. Written as DNA, the CDR3 is TGCGCCAGCAGATTAGGGGCAGCCTTGGTAATAGCGGGGGGCTCAGTGAACTACGAGCAGTACTTC.

The chain uses TRBV7-9 and TRBJ1-4; the match to TRBD1 covers 10 bases. Germline loops: CDR1 SEHNR, CDR2 FQNEAQ (reference sequence). J gave up 7 bases and V 5 bases, and 10 bases lay outside the gene matches. The CDR3 totals 16 residues. The CDR3 loop reads CASSQSNRTGGEKLFF. The CDR3 DNA reads as TGTGCCAGCAGCCAATCTAATCGGACAGGGGGTGAAAAACTGTTTTTT. The variable domain in full, with the rest retrieved from reference TRBV7-9 and TRBJ1-4, is DTGVSQNPRHKITKRGQNVTFRCDPISEHNRLYWYRQTLGQGPEFLTYFQNEAQLEKSRLLSDRFSAERPKGSFSTLEIQRTEQGDSAMYLCASSQSNRTGGEKLFFGSGTQLSVL.